Presented here are 24 T cell receptor beta chains from one specimen sequenced in a study of shared clonotypes between healthy human individuals. Naivety among CD8 cells was defined by CD45RO negativity and positive CCR7 selection, thereby excluding terminally differentiated effector memory CD45RA+ cells. TCRdb keeps only in-frame clones here, not all; method: immunoSEQ multiplex PCR. Of under 2,000,000 clones in the sample, just under 95% were seen once. The sequencing sample was made of naive CD8+ T cells sorted from blood. These receptors were taken from a man aged 18 to 29 in good health.

The genes are TRBV6-5 and TRBJ2-5, with a tentative D call TRBD2 (5 bases). The germline V and J ends were trimmed by 10 bases and 3 bases, with 15 bases remaining between them. From germline, CDR1 is MNHEY and CDR2 SVGAGI. The CDR3 contains 13 residues. DNA of the CDR3: TGTGCCACTCCGGAACTAGACGAAGAGACCCAGTACTTC. Its translation: CATPELDEETQYF.

This chain connects TRBV7-9 to TRBJ1-1; no clear D. Germline V gene sequence: CDR1 SEHNR, CDR2 FQNEAQ (reference sequence). V dropped 2 bases and J dropped 4 bases, with 5 bases sitting between them. The CDR3 loop spans 12 amino acids. CDR3 sequence reads: CASSLLVTEAFF. The DNA for the CDR3 is TGTGCCAGCAGCTTACTAGTCACTGAAGCTTTCTTT. Supplemented by reference TRBV7-9 and TRBJ1-1, the full variable domain reads DTGVSQNPRHKITKRGQNVTFRCDPISEHNRLYWYRQTLGQGPEFLTYFQNEAQLEKSRLLSDRFSAERPKGSFSTLEIQRTEQGDSAMYLCASSLLVTEAFFGQGTRLTVV.

The chain links TRBV7-6 to TRBJ2-1; 8 bases agree with TRBD1. J gave up 3 bases and V 6 bases, and 7 bases lay outside the gene matches. The CDR3 contains 15 residues. Germline CDR1 and CDR2: SGHVS and FNYEAQ. The CDR3 region has the DNA TGTGCCAGCAGTTATGACAGGGGAAGCTACAATGAGCAGTTCTTC. This translates into CASSYDRGSYNEQFF.

The chain joins TRBV7-9 to TRBJ2-1, with a weak D call TRBD1 (6 bases). With 3 bases removed from V and 8 bases from J, the gap between germline ends came to 17 bases. Germline assignment: CDR1 SEHNR and CDR2 FQNEAQ (reference sequence). The CDR3 totals 15 residues. Written as DNA, the CDR3 is TGTGCCAGCAGCTTCATAGGAACCCCAGGGGATGAGCAGTTCTTC. Its translation is CASSFIGTPGDEQFF.

The chain is built from TRBV4-3 and TRBJ1-2; D uncertain. Germline V CDR1 and CDR2: LGHNA, YSLEER. The CDR3 sequence is 18 residues long. V lost 3 bases to trimming and J lost 5 bases, with 25 bases between them. DNA of the CDR3: TGCGCCAGCAGCCAGAGTTACGGGGATCTTAGTCTTCTGTATGGCTACACCTTC. Protein: CASSQSYGDLSLLYGYTF.

In regard to this clone: Other nucleotide sequences from this sample produce the same CDR3. The CDR3 DNA reads as TGCGCCAGCAGCCAAGAAGGGCTAGCGGGGGCCTACGAGCAGTACTTC. Residues: CASSQEGLAGAYEQYF. The V call is TRBV4-1, the J call TRBJ2-7; 10 bases are a match to TRBD2. Per the germline V gene, CDR1 is MGHRA and CDR2 is YSYEKL. This CDR3 is 16 amino acids long. Germline trimming cut 0 bases from V and 2 bases from J; bases unmatched to any gene: 4.

The rearrangement joins TRBV27 to TRBJ1-4; D remains ambiguous. Germline CDR1 reads MNHEY; CDR2 reads SMNVEV (reference sequence). V lost 6 bases and J lost 8, with 19 bases in between. The length of the CDR3 is 15 residues. CDR3 sequence: CASRERIGTPEKLFF. The CDR3 DNA follows: TGTGCCAGCAGAGAACGGATTGGAACCCCCGAAAAACTGTTTTTT.

V usage is TRBV23-1 and J usage is TRBJ1-1; 8 bases align to TRBD1. TRBV23-1 has ORF status, its function being uncertain. The CDR3 runs to 17 residues. Unmatched junction bases numbered 14, after V lost 7 bases and J lost 1 base. The DNA for the CDR3 is TGCGCCAGCACAACATTCGGACAGGGCCCTTGGAACACTGAAGCTTTCTTT. This encodes CASTTFGQGPWNTEAFF.

The chain has TRBV11-2 and TRBJ1-2; weak D call: TRBD1 (6 bases). This CDR3 has 16 amino acids. Per germline, CDR1 SGHAT and CDR2 FQNNGV. Trimming pared 2 bases from V and 0 bases from J, leaving 13 bases between. The CDR3 reads CASSLRLDSTNYGYTF. DNA of the CDR3: TGTGCCAGCAGCTTAAGGTTGGACAGTACTAACTATGGCTACACCTTC.

The chain uses TRBV5-4 and TRBJ1-4; possibly TRBD1 for D (6 bases). V dropped 1 base and J dropped 5 bases, with 12 bases sitting between them. The CDR3 runs to 15 residues. Germline V gives CDR1 SGHNT, CDR2 YYREEE (reference sequence). CDR3 loop: CASSLSRGLNEKLFF. In nucleotides, the CDR3 is TGTGCCAGCAGCTTGTCTCGGGGGCTCAATGAAAAACTGTTTTTT.

This chain links TRBV7-9 with TRBJ1-2; maybe TRBD1 (6 bases). There are 16 residues in the CDR3. Germline CDR1 and CDR2: SEHNR and FQNEAQ (reference sequence). V shed 1 base and J shed 0 bases, with 12 bases lying between them. The CDR3, as DNA: TGTGCCAGCAGCTTAGACAGGGACGGACCTAACTATGGCTACACCTTC. Translating it yields CASSLDRDGPNYGYTF. The full variable domain, completed using reference TRBV7-9 and TRBJ1-2, is DTGVSQNPRHKITKRGQNVTFRCDPISEHNRLYWYRQTLGQGPEFLTYFQNEAQLEKSRLLSDRFSAERPKGSFSTLEIQRTEQGDSAMYLCASSLDRDGPNYGYTFGSGTRLTVV.

This clone was observed a single time. J is TRBJ1-3 and V is TRBV6-1; D gene ambiguous. The CDR3 is made up of 13 amino acids. The V end was cut by 2 bases, the J end by 7 bases, with 9 bases between. Germline V gives CDR1 MNHNS, CDR2 SASEGT. The CDR3 DNA reads TGTGCCAGCAGTGAATCGTATTGGAACACCATATATTTT. It specifies CASSESYWNTIYF.

The chain joins TRBV7-8 to TRBJ1-6; a weak D match, TRBD1 (5 bases). The CDR3 spans 20 residues. Germline V gene data show CDR1 as SGHVS and CDR2 as FQNEAQ. With 1 base removed from V and 2 bases from J, the gap between germline ends came to 21 bases. The CDR3 region has the DNA TGTGCCAGCAGCTTAGAGTATGGGCAGGGCAGGCTCGCCTATAATTCACCCCTCCACTTT. This encodes CASSLEYGQGRLAYNSPLHF.

V and J are TRBV6-6 and TRBJ2-1; tentatively, D is TRBD1 (6 bases). Germline loops: CDR1 MNHNY, CDR2 SVGAGI (reference sequence). Trimming left V 2 bases short and J 4 bases short, with 12 bases between. This CDR3 is 15 amino acids long. The CDR3 DNA follows: TGTGCCAGCAGTTACAACTACGGACAGTACAATGAGCAGTTCTTC. It encodes CASSYNYGQYNEQFF.

About this clone: Within the sample, other DNA sequences also encode this same CDR3. The chain couples TRBV29-1 to TRBJ2-5; TRBD1 is a possible D gene (6 bases). Trimming shortened V by 3 bases and J by 5 bases, and 10 bases separated the two germline ends. The CDR3 is 12 residues long. Germline CDR1 and CDR2: SQVTM and ANQGSEA. Here the CDR3 DNA reads TGCAGCGTTGACAGGGGCGGGGAGACCCAGTACTTC. It specifies CSVDRGGETQYF.

The chain recombines TRBV5-6 with TRBJ2-3; 9 bases are a match to TRBD2. Germline V gene sequence: CDR1 SGHDT, CDR2 YYEEEE. V trimming: 0 bases; J trimming: 2 bases; junction bases outside the gene matches: 7. CDR3 length equals 17 residues. CDR3 bases: TGTGCCAGCAGCTTGGCCCTCGCGGGGGGGCCCACAGATACGCAGTATTTT. Translating gives CASSLALAGGPTDTQYF.

The chain employs TRBV11-2 and TRBJ1-2; D ambiguous. V dropped 0 bases and J dropped 1 base, with 18 bases sitting between them. This CDR3 contains 18 residues. In germline, CDR1 is SGHAT, CDR2 FQNNGV. CDR3 coding DNA: TGTGCCAGCAGCTTAGATCAGACGTCTAGGGCCTTTAACTATGGCTACACCTTC. This encodes CASSLDQTSRAFNYGYTF. Drawing the rest from reference TRBV11-2 and TRBJ1-2, the complete variable domain is EAGVAQSPRYKIIEKRQSVAFWCNPISGHATLYWYQQILGQGPKLLIQFQNNGVVDDSQLPKDRFSAERLKGVDSTLKIQPAKLEDSAVYLCASSLDQTSRAFNYGYTFGSGTRLTVV.

The V call is TRBV11-2, the J call TRBJ2-1; 8 bases match TRBD2. The CDR3 has 17 residues. Germline V gene sequence: CDR1 SGHAT, CDR2 FQNNGV. V lost 1 base and J lost 2; bases outside the gene matches: 7. The CDR3 spells CASSLGLRGLAYNEQFF. In DNA, the CDR3 is TGTGCCAGCAGCTTAGGGCTTCGGGGACTAGCCTACAATGAGCAGTTCTTC.

The CDR3 here is CASSQDAPTEAFF. Here the CDR3 DNA reads TGCGCCAGCAGCCAAGATGCTCCCACTGAAGCTTTCTTT. V and J are TRBV4-1 and TRBJ1-1, with D unclear. In germline, CDR1 is MGHRA, CDR2 YSYEKL. V was pared by 0 bases and J by 4 bases, with 6 bases between. The CDR3 extends over 13 amino acids.

The rearrangement links TRBV5-8 to TRBJ2-7; D is unresolved. Germline CDR1 is SGHTS and CDR2 is YDEGEE. The V end lost 1 base, the J end lost 1 base, and 6 bases lay between the germline ends. This CDR3 has 13 amino acids. The CDR3 region is CASSLSQSYEQYF. The CDR3 DNA follows: TGTGCCAGCAGCTTGTCTCAGTCCTACGAGCAGTACTTC.

The chain employs TRBV7-9 and TRBJ2-3; TRBD2 agrees at 13 bases. The CDR3 sequence is 17 residues long. With 3 bases clipped from V and 2 bases from J, the junction kept 5 bases outside the gene matches. The germline V gene encodes CDR1 SEHNR and CDR2 FQNEAQ (reference sequence). The CDR3 here is CASSLQLAGGFTDTQYF. The CDR3 nucleotides read TGTGCCAGCAGCTTGCAACTAGCGGGAGGGTTCACAGATACGCAGTATTTT.

The V and J genes are TRBV15 and TRBJ2-3; 8 bases line up with TRBD1. Losses at the gene ends were 5 bases for V and 3 bases for J; bases not matched to a gene: 13. Germline values: CDR1 LNHNV, CDR2 YYDKDF (reference sequence). This CDR3 region has 17 residues. CDR3 protein: CATSPLDRGLQTDTQYF. The CDR3 coding sequence is TGTGCCACCAGCCCTCTAGACAGGGGCCTACAGACAGATACGCAGTATTTT.

This chain joins TRBV6-5 and TRBJ2-3; D remains unclear. The CDR3 consists of 13 residues. Trimming took off 0 bases at V and 4 bases at J, with 5 bases between the two ends. The V gene's germline CDR1 is MNHEY and CDR2 SVGAGI. CDR3 amino acids: CASSYSISDTQYF. CDR3 sequence (DNA): TGTGCCAGCAGTTACTCGATATCAGATACGCAGTATTTT.

Points on this clone: The same CDR3 arises from other DNA sequences in this sample as well. The chain combines TRBV28 with TRBJ1-2; 8 nucleotides match TRBD1. V was pared by 5 bases and J by 4 bases, with 3 bases of the junction left unmatched. The CDR3 is 13 residues long. The germline V gene has CDR1 MDHEN and CDR2 SYDVKM. The CDR3: CASSLGQGYGYTF. As DNA, the CDR3 is TGTGCCAGCAGTCTCGGACAGGGCTATGGCTACACCTTC.